These 14 T cell receptor beta chains were all obtained from the same sample, sequenced in a study of identical twins. TCRdb analysed the 5' RACE reads with MiXCR anew, one entry per CDR3 protein. The sample has roughly 750,000 distinct CDR3 sequences, 20% to 25% seen once; the top ten hold roughly 4.3%. This same sample was also part of a study on T cells expressing NK-cell markers.

Sequencing used PBMCs. Receptors originate from a young woman in good health.

This clonotype has a handful of counts. The V and J genes are TRBV7-6 and TRBJ1-6, with 8 bases aligning to TRBD1. Trimming at V came to 3 bases and at J to 5 bases, leaving 9 bases not matched to a gene. Germline V gives CDR1 SGHVS, CDR2 FNYEAQ. The CDR3 has 17 residues. CDR3 loop: CASSFTYRGGDNSPLHF. The CDR3, as DNA: TGTGCCAGCAGCTTCACCTACAGGGGGGGGGATAATTCACCCCTCCACTTT.

This clonotype came up a few times. J is TRBJ2-7 and V is TRBV6-1, with TRBD2 matching over 7 bases. CDR1 MNHNS and CDR2 SASEGT come from the germline V gene. J gave up 2 bases and V 4 bases, and 8 bases lay outside the gene matches. The CDR3 covers 15 residues. CDR3 region: CASSGRGGSTYEQYF. The CDR3 region has the DNA TGTGCCAGCAGTGGAAGAGGCGGGAGCACCTACGAGCAGTACTTC.

V is TRBV20-1 and J is TRBJ2-2; D may be TRBD1 (6 bases). The CDR3 length is 15 residues. Germline V gives CDR1 DFQATT, CDR2 SNEGSKA (reference sequence). Deletions cut 6 bases from V and 5 bases from J, with 19 bases between. The DNA for the CDR3 is TGCAGTGCGTATGGGACAAGCAAATTTACCGGGGAGCTGTTTTTT. Amino acids: CSAYGTSKFTGELFF.

V usage is TRBV20-1 and J usage is TRBJ2-5, with 10 bases that match TRBD2. With 2 bases clipped from V and 4 bases from J, the junction kept 4 bases outside the gene matches. The length of the CDR3 is 14 residues. Germline CDR1 and CDR2: DFQATT and SNEGSKA (reference sequence). The CDR3 DNA reads as TGCAGTGCTAGAAATCTAGCGGGAGTAGAGACCCAGTACTTC. It specifies CSARNLAGVETQYF.

This clonotype has just a few counts. This chain links TRBV5-5 with TRBJ1-1, with a tentative D call TRBD1 (6 bases). Germline-derived CDR1 and CDR2 are SGHKS and YYEKEE (reference sequence). V was trimmed by 3 bases and J by 0 bases, leaving 15 bases between them. This CDR3 spans 16 amino acids. The chain's CDR3 is CASSSRIQGMNTEAFF. The DNA for the CDR3 is TGTGCCAGCAGCTCACGGATACAGGGCATGAACACTGAAGCTTTCTTT.

This clonotype was seen at least ten times. V is TRBV12-3 or TRBV12-4 and J is TRBJ2-1, with no clear D. The V end was cut by 3 bases, the J end by 6 bases, with 6 bases between. The CDR3 sequence is 12 residues long. CDR3 loop: CASSFWGNEQFF. CDR3 sequence (DNA): TGTGCCAGCAGTTTTTGGGGCAATGAGCAGTTCTTC.

This clonotype was found a few times. The rearrangement links TRBV20-1 to TRBJ2-1; 11 nucleotides agree with TRBD2. Germline V CDR1 and CDR2: DFQATT, SNEGSKA (reference sequence). The J segment lost 2 bases and the V segment lost 6 bases, leaving 12 bases of the junction unmatched. The CDR3 loop spans 17 amino acids. The CDR3 spells CSAPGTSGERTYNEQFF. CDR3 nucleotides: TGCAGTGCCCCCGGGACTAGCGGCGAAAGGACCTACAATGAGCAGTTCTTC.

This clonotype was seen only a few times. The chain uses TRBV28 and TRBJ1-1; D remains unclear. Trimming took off 1 base at V and 5 bases at J, with 11 bases between the two ends. This CDR3 contains 14 residues. The germline V gene has CDR1 MDHEN and CDR2 SYDVKM. CDR3 residues: CASSLSRTATEAFF. For the CDR3, the DNA is TGTGCCAGCAGTTTATCCCGGACGGCTACTGAAGCTTTCTTT.

The chain joins TRBV5-1 to TRBJ2-7, with 14 bases lining up with TRBD2. The germline V gene encodes CDR1 SGHRS and CDR2 YFSETQ. Trimming at V came to 3 bases and at J to 7 bases, leaving 6 bases not matched to a gene. The CDR3 runs to 15 residues. The CDR3 DNA sequence: TGCGCCAGCAGCTCGGGACTAGCGGGAGTAAGGGAGCAGTACTTC. Protein sequence: CASSSGLAGVREQYF. Combining the CDR3 with reference TRBV5-1 and TRBJ2-7 gives the whole variable domain KAGVTQTPRYLIKTRGQQVTLSCSPISGHRSVSWYQQTPGQGLQFLFEYFSETQRNKGNFPGRFSGRQFSNSRSEMNVSTLELGDSALYLCASSSGLAGVREQYFGPGTRLTVT.

This clonotype has only a few counts. This sequence joins TRBV29-1 and TRBJ2-5, with 13 nucleotides matching TRBD2. Germline CDR1 is SQVTM and CDR2 is ANQGSEA. The CDR3 consists of 14 residues. The CDR3: CSTTGTSGVETQYF. The CDR3 bases are TGCAGTACGACCGGGACTAGCGGGGTCGAAACCCAGTACTTC.

The chain is built from TRBV7-9 and TRBJ2-7, with D unclear. Germline CDR1 is SEHNR and CDR2 is FQNEAQ (reference sequence). Trimming removed 5 bases from V and 6 bases from J, with 11 bases in between. The CDR3 runs 12 residues. The CDR3 sequence is CASSTERAEQYF. The CDR3 nucleotides read TGTGCCAGCAGCACAGAGAGAGCCGAGCAGTACTTC.

The J gene is TRBJ2-1, the V gene TRBV7-9; TRBD2 aligns across 8 bases. V lost 5 bases and J lost 9; bases outside the gene matches: 6. Germline V gene lookup returns CDR1 SEHNR and CDR2 FQNEAQ (reference sequence). This CDR3 region has 13 residues. CDR3 residues: CASSLSGTGEQFF. CDR3 sequence (DNA): TGTGCCAGCAGCCTTAGCGGGACCGGTGAGCAGTTCTTC.

This clonotype occurred a few times. The chain couples TRBV20-1 to TRBJ1-1; D gene ambiguous. Germline values: CDR1 DFQATT, CDR2 SNEGSKA (reference sequence). The CDR3 has 13 amino acids. Trimming removed 0 bases at V and 1 base at J, with 6 bases between. The CDR3: CSARDLRNTEAFF. The CDR3 coding sequence is TGCAGTGCTAGAGATCTAAGGAACACTGAAGCTTTCTTT.

This clonotype appeared a few times. The chain carries TRBV27 and TRBJ1-5, with 8 positions matching TRBD1. Germline values: CDR1 MNHEY, CDR2 SMNVEV (reference sequence). The V and J ends lost 3 bases and 6 bases, in that order; junction bases with no gene match: 1. This CDR3 has 13 residues. The CDR3 is CASSLTGVQPQHF. CDR3 DNA sequence: TGTGCCAGCAGTTTGACAGGGGTTCAGCCCCAGCATTTT.